This T cell receptor beta chain was sequenced for a study of blood T cell repertoires in COVID-19. Per the authors' pipeline: Scientists estimated how many nucleated cells there were by amplifying reference gene primers. TCRdb's copy holds only in-frame clones and misses some; the assay was immunoSEQ multiplex PCR. V and J calls and clone size come straight from that table; D and trimming were deduced from the DNA. This sample has roughly 200,000 clones, with roughly 81% found just once. The CDR3 is 17 residues long. Germline V lookup: CDR1 LNHDA, CDR2 SQIVND (reference sequence). V shed 7 bases and J 2 bases; nucleotides not matched to a gene: 13.

Sample: peripheral blood. The TCR comes from a woman aged 80 or over with acute or convalescent COVID-19. The chain combines TRBV19 with TRBJ2-1; 8 bases line up with TRBD2. The CDR3 nucleotides read TGTGCCAGTATCGGAGGGAGCGGGAGTAAGGCCTACAATGAGCAGTTCTTC. Protein: CASIGGSGSKAYNEQFF.